This T cell receptor beta chain was captured by sequencing in a study of control samples from healthy donors and cancer patients. The repertoire was sequenced with immunoSEQ multiplex PCR; TCRdb's copy has only in-frame clones and lacks some. This sample has around 120,000 clones, with about 91% found just once. V was pared by 5 bases and J by 2 bases, with 7 bases between. The CDR3 has 13 residues. Germline lookup yields CDR1 SEHNR and CDR2 FQNEAQ (reference sequence). V is TRBV7-9 and J is TRBJ1-5; perhaps TRBD1 as D (5 bases). Sequencing was performed on blood. This TCR came from a man aged 40-49 years in good health. CDR3 DNA sequence: TGTGCCAGCAGCACAGGCGGCAATCAGCCCCAGCATTTT. Its translation: CASSTGGNQPQHF.